Below, 21 T cell receptor beta chains from the same sample are listed, as sequenced in a study of blood T cell repertoires in COVID-19. Using immunoSEQ multiplex PCR, the repertoire was profiled, and TCRdb retains in-frame clones only, with some absent. Here the sample spans about 99,000 clones, roughly 91% being singletons. The sample was peripheral blood. The origin of the receptors is a human donor in a cohort sampled during active COVID-19.

In its sample, this clone was seen once. The chain employs TRBV30 and TRBJ1-4; D is undetermined. In germline, CDR1 is GTSNPN, CDR2 SVGIG (reference sequence). The V end lost 3 bases, the J end lost 0 bases, and 11 bases lay between the germline ends. This CDR3 is built from 15 residues. CDR3 bases: TGTGCCTGGAGCTCAGGACTGACAACTAATGAAAAACTGTTTTTT. Translated, it gives CAWSSGLTTNEKLFF. Using reference TRBV30 and TRBJ1-4 for the parts outside the CDR3, the full variable domain is SQTIHQWPATLVQPVGSPLSLECTVEGTSNPNLYWYRQAAGRGLQLLFYSVGIGQISSEVPQNLSASRPQDRQFILSSKKLLLSDSGFYLCAWSSGLTTNEKLFFGSGTQLSVL.

The chain uses TRBV28 and TRBJ2-6; D possibly corresponds to TRBD2 (6 bases). The CDR3 is 18 amino acids. Germline assignment: CDR1 MDHEN and CDR2 SYDVKM. Trimming left V 7 bases short and J 2 bases short, with 21 bases between. The CDR3 spells CASNPGGAGVTGANVLTF. The DNA of the CDR3 is TGTGCCAGCAACCCCGGCGGGGCTGGAGTTACTGGGGCCAACGTCCTGACTTTC.

This clone was seen only a few times. This rearrangement joins TRBV11-1 to TRBJ1-1, with D possibly being TRBD1 (6 bases). V was clipped by 5 bases and J by 6 bases, with 13 bases between them. CDR3 length: 13 residues. Germline V gives CDR1 SGHAT, CDR2 FQDESV (reference sequence). The CDR3 DNA reads as TGTGCCAGCAGCCACGAAGGGGGGGCTGAAGCTTTCTTT. Amino acids: CASSHEGGAEAFF.

The chain carries TRBV10-3 and TRBJ2-6, with unresolved D. Germline assignment: CDR1 ENHRY and CDR2 SYGVKD. V shed 3 bases and J shed 3 bases, with 6 bases lying between them. This CDR3 region has 14 residues. CDR3 region: CAISESGGANVLTF. The CDR3 DNA sequence: TGTGCCATCAGTGAATCCGGTGGGGCCAACGTCCTGACTTTC.

This rearrangement joins TRBV3-1 (or the pseudogene TRBV3-2) to TRBJ2-7, with a weak D call TRBD2 (6 bases). From germline, CDR1 is LGHDT and CDR2 YNNKEL (reference sequence). This CDR3 has 14 amino acids. The ends were cut back, 1 base at V and 6 bases at J, with 13 bases in the middle. In nucleotides, the CDR3 is TGTGCCAGCAGCCAAGTGGAGGGTTCGGGCGAGCAGTACTTC. This gives the protein CASSQVEGSGEQYF.

The chain carries TRBV19 and TRBJ1-2; possibly TRBD1 for D (5 bases). Per the germline V gene, CDR1 is LNHDA and CDR2 is SQIVND (reference sequence). Trimming cost V 3 bases and J 2 bases, with 7 bases left between them. This CDR3 has 13 amino acids. The DNA of the CDR3 is TGTGCCAGTAGTATCAACAGGAACTATGGCTACACCTTC. Translating gives CASSINRNYGYTF. The variable domain in full, completed from reference TRBV19 and TRBJ1-2, reads DGGITQSPKYLFRKEGQNVTLSCEQNLNHDAMYWYRQDPGQGLRLIYYSQIVNDFQKGDIAEGYSVSREKKESFPLTVTSAQKNPTAFYLCASSINRNYGYTFGSGTRLTVV.

The table lists this clone with a count of one. This sequence joins TRBV5-6 and TRBJ1-5, with D unresolved. In germline, CDR1 is SGHDT, CDR2 YYEEEE. V lost 3 bases and J lost 2, with 12 bases in between. CDR3 length: 15 residues. The CDR3 loop is CASSSAGRGNQPQHF. CDR3 nucleotides: TGTGCCAGCAGCTCGGCGGGGAGGGGCAATCAGCCCCAGCATTTT.

This chain joins TRBV6-2 or TRBV6-3 and TRBJ2-2, with 7 bases aligning to TRBD2. CDR1 is MNHEY, CDR2 SVGEGT, per germline. The CDR3 has 15 residues. Losses at the gene ends were 3 bases for V and 5 bases for J; bases not matched to a gene: 6. This chain's CDR3 is CASSYGRGRTGELFF. CDR3 in DNA: TGTGCCAGCAGTTATGGGCGGGGGAGGACCGGGGAGCTGTTTTTT.

This chain links TRBV2 with TRBJ2-3; TRBD1 is a possible D gene (7 bases). CDR1 and CDR2 (germline): SNHLY, FYNNEI. V was pared by 6 bases and J by 4 bases, with 11 bases between. CDR3 length equals 13 residues. For the CDR3, the DNA is TGTGCCAGCAGAACAGGGGAGGCAGATACGCAGTATTTT. It specifies CASRTGEADTQYF.

The chain uses TRBV18 and TRBJ1-2; TRBD1 matches at 8 bases. Germline CDR1 reads KGHSH; CDR2 reads LQKENI. The length of the CDR3 is 14 residues. With V trimmed by 2 bases and J by 6 bases, 5 bases remained unmatched. The CDR3 nucleotides are TGTGCCAGCTCACCAATGCACAGGGGGGATGGCTACACCTTC. It yields the protein CASSPMHRGDGYTF.

CDR3 DNA: TGTGCCAGCAGGCCCGGGACAGGGCCCTACAATGAGCAGTTCTTC. Its translation is CASRPGTGPYNEQFF. The chain couples TRBV2 to TRBJ2-1; 9 bases align to TRBD1. Trimming cost V 6 bases and J 2 bases; bases outside gene matches: 5. Germline CDR1 SNHLY, CDR2 FYNNEI. CDR3 size: 15 residues.

J is TRBJ1-2 and V is TRBV27, with a possible D match to TRBD1 (5 bases). This CDR3 is built from 15 residues. Germline V CDR1 and CDR2: MNHEY, SMNVEV (reference sequence). The ends were cut back, 5 bases at V and 4 bases at J, with 17 bases in the middle. CDR3 bases: TGTGCCAGCAGTCCTGGGGGGGGGAGAGGCTATGGCTACACCTTC. It yields the protein CASSPGGGRGYGYTF.

The count of this clone is one. This chain joins TRBV7-2 and TRBJ1-2; 10 bases are a match to TRBD1. V lost 5 bases, J lost 7 bases, and 4 bases stayed unmatched. The CDR3 is made up of 13 amino acids. Germline V CDR1 and CDR2: SGHTA, FQGNSA. CDR3 DNA sequence: TGTGCCAGCAGCACCCGGGACAGGGGTGGCTACACCTTC. Translation: CASSTRDRGGYTF.

V gene TRBV9 combines with J gene TRBJ1-5; unclear D gene. The CDR3 consists of 15 residues. Germline CDR1 SGDLS, CDR2 YYNGEE. V gave up 0 bases and J gave up 3 bases, with 10 bases separating them. The CDR3 bases are TGTGCCAGCAGCGTAGGGACTGATTACAATCAGCCCCAGCATTTT. This sequence encodes CASSVGTDYNQPQHF.

The chain has TRBV7-2 and TRBJ1-6; maybe TRBD1 (5 bases). The CDR3 has 12 amino acids. With 8 bases removed from V and 10 bases from J, the gap between germline ends came to 12 bases. From germline, CDR1 is SGHTA and CDR2 FQGNSA. The CDR3 DNA reads TGTGCCAGCGGCAGGGTGGGATCACCCCTCCACTTT. Its protein product is CASGRVGSPLHF.

This chain links TRBV3-1 (or the pseudogene TRBV3-2) with TRBJ2-1; D remains ambiguous. The CDR3 contains 11 residues. The germline gives CDR1 LGHDT, CDR2 YNNKEL (reference sequence). V was shortened by 5 bases and J by 8 bases, with 7 bases between the two germline ends. The CDR3 nucleotides are TGTGCCAGCAGCACATACGATGAGCAGTTCTTC. Its protein product is CASSTYDEQFF.

The chain carries TRBV4-2 and TRBJ2-1, with 9 bases that match TRBD2. The CDR3 has 16 residues. Germline CDR1 LGHNA, CDR2 YNFKEQ. After removal of 0 bases from V and 0 bases from J, the junction contained 0 bases not matched to a gene. The chain's CDR3 is CASSQETSGSYNEQFF. The CDR3 bases are TGTGCCAGCAGCCAAGAGACTAGCGGCTCCTACAATGAGCAGTTCTTC.

The chain combines TRBV9 with TRBJ2-2; D might be TRBD1 (6 bases). Germline-derived CDR1 and CDR2 are SGDLS and YYNGEE. Trimming took off 4 bases at V and 7 bases at J, with 23 bases between the two ends. The CDR3 has 17 amino acids. The CDR3 reads CASSPQDRPSPIGELFF. The CDR3 DNA is TGTGCCAGCAGCCCCCAGGACAGACCAAGCCCTATCGGGGAGCTGTTTTTT.

The chain combines TRBV9 with TRBJ2-2, with D possibly being TRBD2 (6 bases). Trimming cost V 6 bases and J 4 bases, with 16 bases left between them. The CDR3 has 15 residues. CDR1 is SGDLS, CDR2 YYNGEE, per germline. CDR3 protein: CASKEPGVGTGELFF. CDR3 bases: TGTGCCAGCAAAGAACCGGGAGTTGGCACCGGGGAGCTGTTTTTT.

Only a few counts were recorded for this clone. The genes are TRBV12-3 or TRBV12-4 and TRBJ1-3; D ambiguous. This CDR3 comprises 13 residues. V gave up 3 bases and J gave up 3 bases, with 6 bases separating them. The CDR3 nucleotides read TGTGCCAGCAGTTTTCTAAATGGAAACACCATATATTTT. Amino acids: CASSFLNGNTIYF.

V is TRBV29-1 and J is TRBJ2-3; D is possibly TRBD1 (5 bases). Trimming took 6 bases from V and 0 from J, leaving 7 bases between them. CDR3 length: 12 amino acids. Germline lookup yields CDR1 SQVTM and CDR2 ANQGSEA. CDR3 in DNA: TGCAGCGTCAGGGTGAGCACAGATACGCAGTATTTT. Protein sequence: CSVRVSTDTQYF.